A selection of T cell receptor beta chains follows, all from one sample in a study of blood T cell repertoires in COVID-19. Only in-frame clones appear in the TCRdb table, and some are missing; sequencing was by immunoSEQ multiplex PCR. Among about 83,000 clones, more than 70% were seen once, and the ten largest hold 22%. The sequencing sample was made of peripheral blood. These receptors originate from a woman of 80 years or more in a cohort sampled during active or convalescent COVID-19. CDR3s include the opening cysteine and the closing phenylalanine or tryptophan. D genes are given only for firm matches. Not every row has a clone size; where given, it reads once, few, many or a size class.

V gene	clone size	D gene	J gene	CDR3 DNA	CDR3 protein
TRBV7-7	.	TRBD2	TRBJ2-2	TGTGCTAGCAGCCCAACTAGCGGGAAGGGCACCGGGGAGCTGTTTTTT	CASSPTSGKGTGELFF
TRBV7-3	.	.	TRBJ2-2	TGTGCCAGCAGCTCTCGCCAGGGACTTGAGCTGTTTTTT	CASSSRQGLELFF
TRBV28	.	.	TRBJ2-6	TGTGCCAGCAGTTTAGGGAGCCCAGGGGCCAACGTCCTGACTTTC	CASSLGSPGANVLTF
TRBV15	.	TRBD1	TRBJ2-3	TGTGCCACCAGCAGAGATCGGGACAGGGTTTCAGATACGCAGTATTTT	CATSRDRDRVSDTQYF
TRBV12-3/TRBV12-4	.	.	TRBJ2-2	TGTGCCAGCAGGACTACGAACACCGGGGAGCTGTTTTTT	CASRTTNTGELFF
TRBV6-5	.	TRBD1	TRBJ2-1	TGTGCCAGCAGGGGACAGGGGTCAGTCAATGAGCAGTTCTTC	CASRGQGSVNEQFF
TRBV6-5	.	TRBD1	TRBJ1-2	TGTGCCAGCCAAGCTTACAGGGGGCTGGGTGGCTACACCTTC	CASQAYRGLGGYTF
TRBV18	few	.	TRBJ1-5	TGTGCCAGCTCACCGACGACGGGAAGTCAGCCCCAGCATTTT	CASSPTTGSQPQHF
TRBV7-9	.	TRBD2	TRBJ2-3	TGTGCCAGCAGCCCGAGCGGGGGCACAGATACGCAGTATTTT	CASSPSGGTDTQYF
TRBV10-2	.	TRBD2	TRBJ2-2	TGCGCCAGCAGTGAGACTAGCGGGAAGTGGGAGCTGTTTTTT	CASSETSGKWELFF
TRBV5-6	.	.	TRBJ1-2	TGTGCCAGCAGATCACCGGGACTCAACTATGGCTACACCTTC	CASRSPGLNYGYTF
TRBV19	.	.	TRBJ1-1	TGTGCCAGTAGTCAGGGTTACGGCGTTGAAGCTTTCTTT	CASSQGYGVEAFF
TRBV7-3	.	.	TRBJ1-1	TGTGCCAGCAGCTTAACAGGGGGGGACACTGAAGCTTTCTTT	CASSLTGGDTEAFF
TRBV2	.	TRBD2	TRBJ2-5	TGTGCCAGCAGTGCGGGACTAGCGACAGCCGGGACCCAGTACTTC	CASSAGLATAGTQYF
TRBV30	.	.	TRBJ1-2	TGTGCCTGGAGTGTCGGGAGGGGCTACACCTTC	CAWSVGRGYTF
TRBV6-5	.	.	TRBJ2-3	TGTGCCAGCAGTTACAGCGGCCCCCTCACAGATACGCAGTATTTT	CASSYSGPLTDTQYF
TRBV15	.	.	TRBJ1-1	TGTGCCACCACCGGACAGCTAAACACTGAAGCTTTCTTT	CATTGQLNTEAFF
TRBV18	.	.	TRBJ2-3	TGTGCCAGCTCACTCGGAGGGATAAGCACAGATACGCAGTATTTT	CASSLGGISTDTQYF
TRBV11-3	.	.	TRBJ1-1	TGTGCCAGTAAGGCGGGGGGGATGAACACTGAAGCTTTCTTT	CASKAGGMNTEAFF
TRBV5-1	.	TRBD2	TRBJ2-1	TGCGCCAGCAAGGTCAGCGGGGAGGCCTACAATGAGCAGTTCTTC	CASKVSGEAYNEQFF
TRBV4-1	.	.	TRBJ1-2	TGCGCCAGCAGCCAAGACGAGGTGGCTAACTATGGCTACACCTTC	CASSQDEVANYGYTF
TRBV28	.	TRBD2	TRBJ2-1	TGTGCCAGCGCCTCCGGGAGGCATGAGCAGTTCTTC	CASASGRHEQFF
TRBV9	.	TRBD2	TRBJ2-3	TGTGCCAGCAGCGTAGAGGCGGGGGGGGGCACAGATACGCAGTATTTT	CASSVEAGGGTDTQYF
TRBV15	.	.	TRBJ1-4	TGTGCCACCAGCAGAGATCCAGGGTATGAAAAACTGTTTTTT	CATSRDPGYEKLFF
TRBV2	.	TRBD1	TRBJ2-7	TGTGCCAGCAGCATGACAGGGTCTAAGCAGTACTTC	CASSMTGSKQYF
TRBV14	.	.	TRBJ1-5	TGTGCCAGCAGCCAAGAACGCGATCAGCCCCAGCATTTT	CASSQERDQPQHF
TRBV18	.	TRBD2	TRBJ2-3	TGTGCCAGCTCACCGCCCCGACTAGCGGTCACAGATACGCAGTATTTT	CASSPPRLAVTDTQYF
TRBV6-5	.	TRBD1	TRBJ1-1	TGTGCCAGCAGACCGGGACAGGGGTCGACTGAAGCTTTCTTT	CASRPGQGSTEAFF
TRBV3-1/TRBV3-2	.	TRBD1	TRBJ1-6	TGTGCCAGCAGCGGCCGGGACAGAGCGCCGGGGGCCCTCCACTTT	CASSGRDRAPGALHF
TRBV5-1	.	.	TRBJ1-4	TGCGCCAGCAGCAGGGAGTCTAATGAAAAACTGTTTTTT	CASSRESNEKLFF
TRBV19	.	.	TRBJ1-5	TGTGCCAGTAGTCGGGGGGAACAGCCCCAGCATTTT	CASSRGEQPQHF
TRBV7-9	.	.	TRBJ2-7	TGTGCCAGCAGCCCAGACGGCGGGACAGCCCACGAGCAGTACTTC	CASSPDGGTAHEQYF
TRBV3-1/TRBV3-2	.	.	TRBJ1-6	TGTGCCAGCAGCCAATCCCAGGGTGGAAATTCACCCCTCCACTTT	CASSQSQGGNSPLHF
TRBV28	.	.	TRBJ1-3	TGTGCCAGCAGTTTTAGGGGTCTCTCTGGAAACACCATATATTTT	CASSFRGLSGNTIYF
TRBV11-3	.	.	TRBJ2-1	TGTGCCAGCAGCTTAGAGTCGCGGAGCCACAATGAGCAGTTCTTC	CASSLESRSHNEQFF
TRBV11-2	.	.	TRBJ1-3	TGTGCCAGCAGCCCACCAGGGGTCATCTCTGGAAACACCATATATTTT	CASSPPGVISGNTIYF
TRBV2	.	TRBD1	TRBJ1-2	TGTGCCAGCAGACCCTCGGGACAGCCAACCTATGGCTACACCTTC	CASRPSGQPTYGYTF
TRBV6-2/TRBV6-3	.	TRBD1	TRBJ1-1	TGTGCCAGCACCCCCCTCCGGCAGGGGGCTGAAGCTTTCTTT	CASTPLRQGAEAFF
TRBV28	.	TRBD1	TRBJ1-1	TGTGCCAGCACCCGACAGGGGGCTAACGCTGAAGCTTTCTTT	CASTRQGANAEAFF
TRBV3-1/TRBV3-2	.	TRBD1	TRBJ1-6	TGTGCCAGCAGCCTAAGGACAGGGCGGGTGAATTCACCCCTCCACTTT	CASSLRTGRVNSPLHF
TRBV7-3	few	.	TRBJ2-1	TGTGCCAGCAGCCCGGGGACTTCCTACAATGAGCAGTTCTTC	CASSPGTSYNEQFF
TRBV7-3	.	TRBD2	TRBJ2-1	TGTGCCAGCAGCGCCGGGACTAGCTCCTACAATGAGCAGTTCTTC	CASSAGTSSYNEQFF
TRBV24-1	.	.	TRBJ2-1	TGTGCCACCAGTGCCGCCGGGGAGCGGATTTCCTACAATGAGCAGTTCTTC	CATSAAGERISYNEQFF
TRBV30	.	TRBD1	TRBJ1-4	TGTGCCTGGAGCGGAACAGGGGTCGAAAAACTGTTTTTT	CAWSGTGVEKLFF
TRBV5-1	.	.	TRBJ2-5	TGCGCCAGCAGTGAGCAAGAGACCCAGTACTTC	CASSEQETQYF